The entry below gives a single T cell receptor (beta chain) sequence along with its context. V gave up 1 base and J gave up 5 bases; unmatched junction bases: 6. This CDR3 has 15 residues. CDR1 is SGHVS and CDR2 is FNYEAQ in the germline V gene. The entry originates in a study of blood T cell repertoires in COVID-19. Study summary: Sites in the United States, Italy and Spain provided acute and convalescent COVID-19 samples.

Clones were sequenced by immunoSEQ multiplex PCR, and TCRdb holds only the in-frame ones, with some missing. The sample yields 250,000 to 300,000 clones, about 88% seen once. The receptor's source is a man aged 18 to 30 with active or convalescent COVID-19. The specimen sequenced was peripheral blood. The chain carries TRBV7-6 and TRBJ2-5; 8 bases agree with TRBD1. In DNA, the CDR3 is TGTGCCAGCAGCTTAGGGGCAGGGGGCAGGGAGACCCAGTACTTC. Translated, it gives CASSLGAGGRETQYF. The whole variable domain, filled in from reference TRBV7-6 and TRBJ2-5, reads GAGVSQSPRYKVTKRGQDVALRCDPISGHVSLYWYRQALGQGPEFLTYFNYEAQQDKSGLPNDRFSAERPEGSISTLTIQRTEQRDSAMYRCASSLGAGGRETQYFGPGTRLLVL.